The 30 T cell receptor beta chains listed next were all sequenced from one sample in a study of high-grade serous ovarian cancer treatment subgroups (TCRdb year 2021). Library preparation used the immunoSEQ multiplex PCR assay. Sourced from immuneACCESS, this table was stored by TCRdb with only in-frame sequences that have V and J called. A share of the clones is absent; for the studies checked, an unresolved V gene accounts for under half, and the remainder has no known explanation. This sample lists some 7,700 clones; just under 80% were detected once. 9.5% to 13% of the sample belongs to the ten largest clones. The tumor samples were collected prior to definitive surgery or chemotherapy. The specimen was tumor tissue. Receptor source: a human donor with high-grade serous ovarian cancer.

The chain couples TRBV5-6 to TRBJ1-2, with 7 bases lining up with TRBD1. The CDR3 covers 14 residues. Germline lookup yields CDR1 SGHDT and CDR2 YYEEEE. The ends lost 1 base at V and 2 bases at J; junction bases unmatched: 2. CDR3 sequence (DNA): TGTGCCAGCAGCTTGTGGGGACAGAACTATGGCTACACCTTC. This translates into CASSLWGQNYGYTF.

The chain joins TRBV13 to TRBJ2-1, with 10 positions matching TRBD2. The CDR3 totals 15 residues. V shed 4 bases and J 3 bases; nucleotides not matched to a gene: 3. Germline assignment: CDR1 PRHDT and CDR2 FYEKMQ (reference sequence). CDR3 DNA: TGTGCCAGCAGCTCCCAGCGGGGGGGCTACAATGAGCAGTTCTTC. Encoded protein: CASSSQRGGYNEQFF.

The V call is TRBV25-1, the J call TRBJ2-7; 9 bases align to TRBD1. This CDR3 spans 15 amino acids. The V and J ends lost 2 bases and 3 bases, in that order; junction bases with no gene match: 5. The V gene's germline CDR1 is MGHDK and CDR2 SYGVNS. The CDR3 loop is CASSEGGQGYYEQYF. The CDR3 DNA sequence: TGTGCCAGCAGTGAAGGAGGACAGGGGTACTACGAGCAGTACTTC.

This rearrangement joins TRBV4-3 to TRBJ1-6; D might be TRBD1 (5 bases). V lost 2 bases to trimming and J lost 5 bases, with 16 bases between them. The CDR3 is 17 amino acids. Per germline, CDR1 LGHNA and CDR2 YSLEER. The DNA of the CDR3 is TGCGCCAGCAGCCAAAATGCAGGGATCGAAAATAATTCACCCCTCCACTTT. This encodes CASSQNAGIENNSPLHF.

This clone turned up a few times. The V and J genes are TRBV11-1 and TRBJ1-1; D gene unclear. Germline CDR1 and CDR2: SGHAT and FQDESV (reference sequence). V was cut by 1 base and J by 1 base, with 10 bases left in between. The CDR3 spans 15 residues. In DNA, the CDR3 is TGTGCCAGCAGCTTAGGGGGTTTTGCGAACACTGAAGCTTTCTTT. Amino acid sequence: CASSLGGFANTEAFF.

This chain uses TRBV7-9 with TRBJ2-7, with a possible D match to TRBD2 (5 bases). The ends were cut back, 1 base at V and 6 bases at J, with 7 bases in the middle. There are 12 residues in the CDR3. Germline V gives CDR1 SEHNR, CDR2 FQNEAQ (reference sequence). In DNA, the CDR3 is TGTGCCAGCAGCTTAGTAGGGAGCGAGCAGTACTTC. The encoded protein is CASSLVGSEQYF.

This sequence joins TRBV6-6 and TRBJ2-2; D gene unclear. CDR1 and CDR2 from the germline V gene are MNHNY and SVGAGI (reference sequence). Trimming took 7 bases from V and 0 from J, leaving 3 bases between them. This CDR3 is 12 amino acids long. CDR3 DNA sequence: TGTGCCAGCACAGCGAACACCGGGGAGCTGTTTTTT. This gives the protein CASTANTGELFF.

The chain is built from TRBV11-2 and TRBJ1-6; D gene uncertain. Trimming left V 5 bases short and J 8 bases short, with 10 bases between. CDR1 SGHAT and CDR2 FQNNGV come from the germline V gene. This CDR3 contains 13 residues. CDR3 in amino acids: CASSLNTDSPLHF. CDR3 sequence (DNA): TGTGCCAGCAGCCTTAATACGGATTCACCCCTCCACTTT.

The chain uses TRBV5-1 and TRBJ2-1, with 7 bases aligning to TRBD1. J gave up 3 bases and V 6 bases, and 6 bases lay outside the gene matches. Germline-derived CDR1 and CDR2 are SGHRS and YFSETQ. This CDR3 is built from 14 residues. The CDR3 region has the DNA TGCGCCAGCACTTGGACAGGCAGCTACAATGAGCAGTTCTTC. It translates to CASTWTGSYNEQFF.

This clone was found once. This rearrangement joins TRBV9 to TRBJ2-2, with 12 bases fitting TRBD2. The CDR3 is 16 amino acids. Germline loops: CDR1 SGDLS, CDR2 YYNGEE. The V segment lost 3 bases and the J segment 5 bases; nucleotides outside the gene matches: 5. The CDR3 is CASSGTSGTYTGELFF. The CDR3 nucleotides are TGTGCCAGCAGCGGGACTAGCGGGACTTATACCGGGGAGCTGTTTTTT.

The genes are TRBV18 and TRBJ2-3; D unresolved. CDR1 and CDR2 from the germline V gene are KGHSH and LQKENI. The CDR3 is 13 amino acids. V shed 2 bases and J shed 5 bases, with 8 bases lying between them. This chain's CDR3 is CASSPGLEDTQYF. The CDR3 coding sequence is TGTGCCAGCTCACCAGGGTTGGAAGATACGCAGTATTTT.

This rearrangement joins TRBV19 to TRBJ2-1, with a weak D call TRBD2 (5 bases). V gave up 3 bases and J gave up 4 bases, with 13 bases separating them. From germline, CDR1 is LNHDA and CDR2 SQIVND (reference sequence). This CDR3 spans 15 amino acids. The CDR3 nucleotides read TGTGCCAGTAGTATTATGTCTAGCCTTTACAATGAGCAGTTCTTC. This codes for CASSIMSSLYNEQFF.

The chain has TRBV19 and TRBJ2-6; D gene ambiguous. V lost 1 base, J lost 1 base, and 8 bases lay in between. Germline loops: CDR1 LNHDA, CDR2 SQIVND (reference sequence). The length of the CDR3 is 16 residues. The CDR3 nucleotides are TGTGCCAGTAGTATAGCCGGCAGTTCTGGGGCCAACGTCCTGACTTTC. Encoded protein: CASSIAGSSGANVLTF.

The V call is TRBV19, the J call TRBJ2-7, with TRBD2 as a possible D gene (5 bases). Germline V gene data show CDR1 as LNHDA and CDR2 as SQIVND (reference sequence). CDR3 length: 15 residues. V lost 5 bases, J lost 7 bases, and 21 bases lay in between. CDR3 DNA: TGTGCCAGTAGTCCCCGGACGGCGGACTGGTATGAGCAGTACTTC. Translating gives CASSPRTADWYEQYF.

This clone is categorized as large. This chain links TRBV15 with TRBJ2-1; tentatively, D is TRBD1 or TRBD2 (6 bases each). The V end was cut by 0 bases, the J end by 8 bases, with 11 bases between. CDR3 length: 14 residues. Germline values: CDR1 LNHNV, CDR2 YYDKDF (reference sequence). The CDR3 reads CATSRELGGHEQFF. The CDR3 coding sequence is TGTGCCACCAGCAGAGAATTGGGGGGCCATGAGCAGTTCTTC.

The rearrangement links TRBV7-6 to TRBJ2-5, with D possibly being TRBD1 (5 bases). Trimming took 3 bases from V and 7 from J, leaving 12 bases between them. In germline, CDR1 is SGHVS, CDR2 FNYEAQ. The CDR3 runs to 13 residues. CDR3 sequence reads: CASSLGPSGTQYF. The CDR3 DNA is TGTGCCAGCAGCTTGGGGCCCTCGGGGACCCAGTACTTC.

J is TRBJ2-3 and V is TRBV19; D uncertain. The CDR3 runs 15 residues. CDR1 LNHDA and CDR2 SQIVND come from the germline V gene (reference sequence). Trimming cost V 1 base and J 2 bases, with 10 bases left between them. In DNA, the CDR3 is TGTGCCAGTAGTATAGTCTTCGGAAACACAGATACGCAGTATTTT. It is translated as CASSIVFGNTDTQYF.

In its sample, this clone was seen once. The chain combines TRBV9 with TRBJ2-4, with TRBD2 as a possible D gene (5 bases). The CDR3 totals 14 residues. V was clipped by 0 bases and J by 9 bases, with 13 bases between them. From germline, CDR1 is SGDLS and CDR2 YYNGEE. The chain's CDR3 is CASSVAPGIGIQYF. The CDR3 DNA reads as TGTGCCAGCAGCGTAGCTCCCGGGATTGGCATTCAGTACTTC.

The V and J genes are TRBV7-2 and TRBJ1-5, with D unclear. This CDR3 has 15 residues. In germline, CDR1 is SGHTA, CDR2 FQGNSA. V shed 1 base and J shed 5 bases, with 12 bases lying between them. This CDR3 reads CASSLEARRDQPQHF. The CDR3 DNA follows: TGTGCCAGCAGCTTAGAAGCCAGAAGAGATCAGCCCCAGCATTTT.

The chain has TRBV7-2 and TRBJ1-4; TRBD1 aligns across 7 bases. Germline V gene data show CDR1 as SGHTA and CDR2 as FQGNSA. The CDR3 is 17 amino acids. V lost 5 bases and J lost 6; bases outside the gene matches: 15. The CDR3 DNA reads TGTGCCAGCAGCCCAGGGGGAATCAGACAGGGCGATGAAAAACTGTTTTTT. Translating gives CASSPGGIRQGDEKLFF.

This clone has more than one count but fewer than ten. The genes are TRBV7-7 and TRBJ1-1, with no clear D. V lost 4 bases to trimming and J lost 10 bases, with 13 bases between them. Per germline, CDR1 SSHAT and CDR2 FNYEAQ (reference sequence). CDR3 length: 12 amino acids. The CDR3 loop reads CASSSAFKRAFF. The CDR3 DNA follows: TGTGCCAGCAGCTCCGCCTTTAAAAGAGCTTTCTTT.

The rearrangement joins TRBV4-1 to TRBJ1-1; D gene ambiguous. CDR1 and CDR2 from the germline V gene are MGHRA and YSYEKL. CDR3 length: 16 residues. Trimming pared 0 bases from V and 7 bases from J, leaving 18 bases between. The CDR3: CASSQEGAQDLGEAFF. DNA of the CDR3: TGCGCCAGCAGCCAAGAAGGCGCCCAGGATCTTGGTGAAGCTTTCTTT.

This clone has only a few counts. The V and J genes are TRBV7-9 and TRBJ1-2, with 8 positions matching TRBD1. This CDR3 has 12 amino acids. After removal of 4 bases from V and 8 bases from J, the junction contained 3 bases not matched to a gene. Germline V lookup: CDR1 SEHNR, CDR2 FQNEAQ (reference sequence). The CDR3 DNA follows: TGTGCCAGCAGCTCTGGGACAGGAGGCTACACCTTC. Translation gives CASSSGTGGYTF.

The chain employs TRBV4-2 and TRBJ2-7; no clear D. Trimming removed 0 bases from V and 3 bases from J, with 6 bases in between. This CDR3 is 13 amino acids long. CDR1 is LGHNA, CDR2 YNFKEQ, per germline. In DNA form, the CDR3 reads TGTGCCAGCAGCCAAGAATACAGCTACGAGCAGTACTTC. As protein: CASSQEYSYEQYF.

The chain employs TRBV15 and TRBJ2-5; possibly TRBD2 for D (5 bases). Germline V gives CDR1 LNHNV, CDR2 YYDKDF (reference sequence). This CDR3 spans 14 amino acids. V lost 5 bases and J 11 bases, leaving 21 bases between the germline ends. CDR3 nucleotides: TGTGCCACCAGCCCCGATTACCCTACCTGGGAGCAGTACTTC. This codes for CATSPDYPTWEQYF.

This clone came up a few times. CDR3 residues: CASSPPPGTGNSPLHF. The CDR3 DNA reads TGTGCCAGCAGTCCACCGCCAGGCACAGGTAATTCACCCCTCCACTTT. V usage is TRBV28 and J usage is TRBJ1-6, with D possibly TRBD1 on 5 matching bases. The CDR3 covers 16 residues. The ends were cut back, 5 bases at V and 6 bases at J, with 17 bases in the middle. Germline CDR1 MDHEN, CDR2 SYDVKM.

This chain uses TRBV7-2 with TRBJ2-7; no reliable D call. Trimming took 5 bases from V and 3 from J, leaving 8 bases between them. This CDR3 is built from 12 residues. In germline, CDR1 is SGHTA, CDR2 FQGNSA. The CDR3 coding sequence is TGTGCCAGCAGCCTCCAAGGCTACGAGCAGTACTTC. This codes for CASSLQGYEQYF. Based on the CDR3 plus reference TRBV7-2 and TRBJ2-7, the full variable domain is GAGVSQSPSNKVTEKGKDVELRCDPISGHTALYWYRQSLGQGLEFLIYFQGNSAPDKSGLPSDRFSAERTGGSVSTLTIQRTQQEDSAVYLCASSLQGYEQYFGPGTRLTVT.

V is TRBV30 and J is TRBJ2-2; D is ambiguous. This CDR3 is 13 amino acids long. Germline V gene data show CDR1 as GTSNPN and CDR2 as SVGIG (reference sequence). V was trimmed by 0 bases and J by 1 base, leaving 3 bases between them. The CDR3 DNA is TGTGCCTGGAGTGTTCAGAACACCGGGGAGCTGTTTTTT. Its translation is CAWSVQNTGELFF. Variable domain in full (rest from reference TRBV30 and TRBJ2-2): SQTIHQWPATLVQPVGSPLSLECTVEGTSNPNLYWYRQAAGRGLQLLFYSVGIGQISSEVPQNLSASRPQDRQFILSSKKLLLSDSGFYLCAWSVQNTGELFFGEGSRLTVL.

The chain links TRBV11-3 to TRBJ1-5, with D uncertain. The germline V gene has CDR1 SGHNT and CDR2 YENEEA. Trimming pared 3 bases from V and 3 bases from J, leaving 6 bases between. The CDR3 is 13 amino acids. The DNA of the CDR3 is TGTGCCAGCAGCTTTGGTCTCAATCAGCCCCAGCATTTT. Amino acids: CASSFGLNQPQHF.

This sequence joins TRBV30 and TRBJ2-1; TRBD2 matches 9 bases. The CDR3 has 14 residues. From germline, CDR1 is GTSNPN and CDR2 SVGIG (reference sequence). V lost 5 bases, J lost 8 bases, and 10 bases stayed unmatched. The CDR3 DNA reads as TGTGCCTGGTGGCAGGCTAGCGGGAACGATGAGCAGTTCTTC. Amino acid sequence: CAWWQASGNDEQFF.